Detailed here is one TCR beta chain. Its specificity is not known. The data are from a study of CD8+ T cells in alopecia areata. Turning to the study itself: Patients remained on tofacitinib for 6 to 18 months and then went 6 months without it.

In each case, RNA was isolated and then reverse transcribed into cDNA as the sequencing template. Assay used: immunoSEQ multiplex PCR; TCRdb lists only in-frame clones, some missing. The profile covers roughly 180,000 clones, with roughly 53% appearing a single time and 11% taken by the ten largest. Study-wide results and caveats: Affected scalp, especially in alopecia totalis/universalis, had a higher clonality than normal scalp did.

The germline gives CDR1 ENHRY, CDR2 SYGVKD. The CDR3 contains 16 residues. Trimming removed 3 bases at V and 3 bases at J, with 18 bases between. This sample's treatment: oral pan-JAK inhibitor, 5-10 mg twice daily. The input for sequencing was CD8+ T cells sorted from blood, taken at week 24, from a patient treated with tofacitinib. This TCR derives from a human donor with alopecia areata. This rearrangement joins TRBV10-3 to TRBJ2-7; D might be TRBD2 (6 bases). The CDR3 sequence: CAISDIPGEAVYEQYF. The CDR3 DNA reads as TGTGCCATCAGTGACATCCCCGGGGAGGCAGTCTACGAGCAGTACTTC.